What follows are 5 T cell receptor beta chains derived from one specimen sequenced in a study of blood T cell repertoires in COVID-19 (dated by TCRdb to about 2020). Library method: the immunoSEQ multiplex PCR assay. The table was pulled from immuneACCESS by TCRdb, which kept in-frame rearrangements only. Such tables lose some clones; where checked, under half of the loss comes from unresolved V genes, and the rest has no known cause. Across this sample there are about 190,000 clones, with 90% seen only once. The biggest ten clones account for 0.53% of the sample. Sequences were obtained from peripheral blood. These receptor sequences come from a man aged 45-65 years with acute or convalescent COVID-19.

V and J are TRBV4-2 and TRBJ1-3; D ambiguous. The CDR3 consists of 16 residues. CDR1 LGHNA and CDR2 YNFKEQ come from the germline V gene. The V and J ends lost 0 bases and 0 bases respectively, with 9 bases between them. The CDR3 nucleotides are TGTGCCAGCAGCCAAGATCTATGGAGCTCTGGAAACACCATATATTTT. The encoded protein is CASSQDLWSSGNTIYF.

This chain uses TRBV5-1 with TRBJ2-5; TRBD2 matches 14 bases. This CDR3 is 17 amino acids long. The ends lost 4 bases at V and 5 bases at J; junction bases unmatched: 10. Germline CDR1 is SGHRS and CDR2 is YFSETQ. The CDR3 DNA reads TGCGCCAGCAGCGGCGGTGGGACTAGCGGGAGAGGGGAGACCCAGTACTTC. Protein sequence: CASSGGGTSGRGETQYF.

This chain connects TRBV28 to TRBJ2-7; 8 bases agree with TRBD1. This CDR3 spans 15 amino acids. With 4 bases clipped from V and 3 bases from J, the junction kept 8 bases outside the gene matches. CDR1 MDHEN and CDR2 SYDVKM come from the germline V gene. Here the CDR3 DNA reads TGTGCCAGCAGTTCGCCCCAGACAGGGGTCTACGAGCAGTACTTC. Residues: CASSSPQTGVYEQYF.

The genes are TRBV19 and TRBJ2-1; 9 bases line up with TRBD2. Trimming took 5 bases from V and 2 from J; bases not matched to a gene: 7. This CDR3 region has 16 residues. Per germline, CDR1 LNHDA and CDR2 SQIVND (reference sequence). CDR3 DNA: TGTGCCAGTAGTTCTCGTCTAGCGGGACCCTACAATGAGCAGTTCTTC. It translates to CASSSRLAGPYNEQFF.

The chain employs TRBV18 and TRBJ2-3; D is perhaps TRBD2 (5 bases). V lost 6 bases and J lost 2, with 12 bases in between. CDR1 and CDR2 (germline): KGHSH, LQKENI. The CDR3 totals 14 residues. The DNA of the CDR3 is TGTGCCAGCTCCCCGGACGGGAACACAGATACGCAGTATTTT. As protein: CASSPDGNTDTQYF.